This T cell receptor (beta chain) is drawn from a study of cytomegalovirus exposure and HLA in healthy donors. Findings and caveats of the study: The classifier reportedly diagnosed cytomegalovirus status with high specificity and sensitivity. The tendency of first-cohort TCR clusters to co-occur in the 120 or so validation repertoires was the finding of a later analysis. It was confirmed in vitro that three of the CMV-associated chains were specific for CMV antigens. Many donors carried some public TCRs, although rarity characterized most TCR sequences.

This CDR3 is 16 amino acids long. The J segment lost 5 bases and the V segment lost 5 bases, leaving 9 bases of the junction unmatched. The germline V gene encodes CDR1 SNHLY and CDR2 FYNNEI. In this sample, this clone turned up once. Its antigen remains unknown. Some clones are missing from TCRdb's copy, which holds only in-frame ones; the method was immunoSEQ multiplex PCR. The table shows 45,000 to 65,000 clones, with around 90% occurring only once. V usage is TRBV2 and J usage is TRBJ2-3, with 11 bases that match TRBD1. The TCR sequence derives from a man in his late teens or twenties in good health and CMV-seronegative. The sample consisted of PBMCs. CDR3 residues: CASSFRGTGGKDTQYF. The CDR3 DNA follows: TGTGCCAGCAGTTTTCGAGGGACAGGGGGGAAAGATACGCAGTATTTT.